These 2 T cell receptor beta chains share one sample of origin, sequenced in a study of beta chain features in type 1 diabetes. Overall study findings and caveats: For Type 1 diabetes patients, all four CD4+ subsets carried TCRB CDR3s that were moderately but significantly shorter.

Sequencing targeted expressed TCRB transcripts, as all isolated RNA had been reverse transcribed. The method was immunoSEQ multiplex PCR; TCRdb's version includes in-frame clones alone and lacks a portion of them. The sample gives about 340,000 clones, 13% of which show up once; about 0.016% is in the top ten. No antigens are known for them. Source material: naive CD4+ T cells from blood. Every receptor here comes from a woman aged 18-29 years with type 1 diabetes.

The V call is TRBV5-4, the J call TRBJ2-7; TRBD1 matches at 8 bases. The CDR3 totals 14 residues. The V gene end was trimmed by 2 bases and the J gene end by 4 bases; junction bases not matched to a gene: 5. Germline values: CDR1 SGHNT, CDR2 YYREEE (reference sequence). The CDR3 protein is CASSFRTGRYEQYF. In DNA, the CDR3 is TGTGCCAGCAGCTTCCGGACAGGGCGGTACGAGCAGTACTTC.

This clone was seen a few times. The sample holds other DNA sequences that translate to the same CDR3. The V call is TRBV9, the J call TRBJ2-1; unclear D gene. Trimming removed 0 bases at V and 0 bases at J, with 7 bases between. The CDR3 sequence is 15 residues long. Germline loops: CDR1 SGDLS, CDR2 YYNGEE. CDR3 nucleotides: TGTGCCAGCAGCGTAGATGGCGGCTCCTACAATGAGCAGTTCTTC. Translated: CASSVDGGSYNEQFF.